Below, one T cell receptor (beta chain) is given with its context. Its antigen is as yet unknown. The germline V gene encodes CDR1 MDHEN and CDR2 SYDVKM. V shed 2 bases, J shed 1 base, and the junction held 12 bases outside the gene matches. The CDR3 runs to 18 residues. The sample comes from a study of PD-1 blockade in mismatch repair-deficient tumors. Turning to the study itself: Enrolled about 2013-2017, patients had progressing, pretreated mismatch repair-deficient cancers of 12 types. Study results and caveats: Tumor-resident clones, often undetectable pretreatment in blood, expanded then contracted after pembrolizumab.

All patients were mismatch repair deficient, assessed by either PCR or immunohistochemistry. The TCR-sequenced patients were a few responders to pembrolizumab. The table came from immunoSEQ multiplex PCR; TCRdb's copy has only in-frame clones and leaves some out. The table has 25,000 to 30,000 clones, around 84% seen once; the top ten hold more than 2.5%. This specimen was PBMCs, taken before pembrolizumab treatment. The sequence was collected from an adult with mismatch repair-deficient cancer. This chain connects TRBV28 to TRBJ2-7; 9 bases align to TRBD2. CDR3 coding DNA: TGTGCCAGCAGTTTAATCTTTTCTAGCGGGATAACATCCTACGAGCAGTACTTC. Translating it yields CASSLIFSSGITSYEQYF.